This is a list of T cell receptor beta chains from one sample in a study of blood T cell repertoires in COVID-19. Repertoires were generated with immunoSEQ multiplex PCR, while TCRdb's copy carries only in-frame clones and drops some. This repertoire shows roughly 220,000 clones, 85% to 90% found once; its top ten account for 5% to 6.5%. The sequencing input was peripheral blood. Receptors were obtained from a man older than 75 with acute or convalescent COVID-19. The conserved cysteine and the conserved F or W are not part of the CDR3 here.

j_call v_call cdr3_aa
TRBJ2-3 TRBV19 AIRDRGTDTQY
TRBJ2-6 TRBV5-1 ASSPLGEREGPGANVLT
TRBJ1-3 TRBV6-5 ATTGGIGNTIY
TRBJ2-1 TRBV11-2 ASRPGTGGVDEQF
TRBJ1-1 TRBV9 ASSTLTMNTEAF
TRBJ2-7 TRBV7-2 ASSSNRVSYYEQY
TRBJ2-1 TRBV19 ASSTGVGLAANTNEQF
TRBJ2-5 TRBV5-1 ASSLVVKTGLVQETQY
TRBJ1-1 TRBV18 ASSLAPGGNTEAF
TRBJ1-1 TRBV4-3 ASSQAQIMNTEAF
TRBJ2-2 TRBV6-5 ASSYEGGPGTGELF
TRBJ2-7 TRBV6-1 ASSEPVYEQY
TRBJ1-5 TRBV6-5 ASSRTGDNQPQH
TRBJ2-7 TRBV13 ASSGQQGAIPLSN
TRBJ2-7 TRBV6-6 ASRNGQGGSEQY
TRBJ1-1 TRBV7-9 ASSPLDRLNTEAF
TRBJ2-2 TRBV5-4 ASSGTGAVNTGELF
TRBJ1-2 TRBV28 ASSLPKTGNNYGYT
TRBJ1-2 TRBV27 ASSFVHSQANYGYT
TRBJ1-2 TRBV2 ASVGTGISGYT
TRBJ2-3 TRBV7-3 ASSLGGGKDTQY
TRBJ1-3 TRBV11-2 ASSLSGGLTGNTIY
TRBJ1-1 TRBV4-1 ASSQDGLQSAEAF